The rows below give T cell receptor beta chains drawn from one sample of a study. TCRdb re-analysed the reads in MiXCR, keeping a single row per CDR3 protein. The sample records a few thousand distinct CDR3 sequences, roughly 8.3% being singletons. The sequenced sample consisted of CD4+ T cells from synovial fluid. The receptors originated from a human donor with rheumatoid arthritis. Both conserved end residues are part of each CDR3. Each record gives: J gene, CDR3 length, clone size, V gene, D gene, CDR3 DNA, CDR3 protein. The D gene is left open where the match is weak. Clone size appears in some rows only: once, few, many, or a class for an expanded clone.

>TRBJ2-1|15|-|TRBV10-1|TRBD1
TGCGCCAGCAGTCCCCCCGGGGTACAGGGGAATGAGCAGTTCTTC
CASSPPGVQGNEQFF
>TRBJ2-1|13|many|TRBV24-1|TRBD2
TGTGCCGCAGCCGGGGGGGCCTACAATGAGCAGTTCTTC
CAAAGGAYNEQFF
>TRBJ1-2|13|medium-sized|TRBV20-1|TRBD1
TGCAGTGTTACGACAGGGGTTCACTCTGGCTACACCTTC
CSVTTGVHSGYTF
>TRBJ1-1|14|medium-sized|TRBV5-1|-
TGCGCCAGCCGGAAAAGGGACGGGAACACTGAAGCTTTCTTT
CASRKRDGNTEAFF
>TRBJ2-7|15|medium-sized|TRBV6-1|-
TGTGCCAGCAGTGAAAGGAGCGACCCCGTGGGCGAGCAGTACTTC
CASSERSDPVGEQYF
>TRBJ2-7|14|medium-sized|TRBV7-7|TRBD2
TGTGCTAGCAGCCCCCTAGCGGGAGCGGTCGAGCAGTACTTC
CASSPLAGAVEQYF
>TRBJ2-5|15|medium-sized|TRBV4-1|-
TGCGCCAGCCGGAAGATGAGGTCGGAGGGAGAGACCCAGTACTTC
CASRKMRSEGETQYF
>TRBJ2-7|16|large|TRBV13|TRBD2
TGTGCCAGCAGCCCCGGGACTAGCGGGAGGGGATACGAGCAGTACTTC
CASSPGTSGRGYEQYF
>TRBJ1-4|15|few|TRBV2|-
TGTGCCAGCAGGAAAGGAGGGGCGACTAATGAAAAACTGTTTTTT
CASRKGGATNEKLFF
>TRBJ2-5|14|medium-sized|TRBV20-1|TRBD1
TGCAGTGCTAGCGCCGGGACAGGGCAAGAGACCCAGTACTTC
CSASAGTGQETQYF
>TRBJ1-2|16|medium-sized|TRBV6-5|-
TGTGCCAGCAGTTACACCGGGACGGAAGCTAACTATGGCTACACCTTC
CASSYTGTEANYGYTF
>TRBJ2-7|15|medium-sized|TRBV5-1|TRBD2
TGCGCCAGCAGCTCCGGGACTAGCGGGATAGGCGAGCAGTACTTC
CASSSGTSGIGEQYF
>TRBJ2-2|14|few|TRBV7-9|-
TGTGCCAGCAGCTTGTCCTCCGCTACCGGGGAGCTGTTTTTT
CASSLSSATGELFF
>TRBJ2-1|13|many|TRBV6-2/TRBV6-3|-
TGTGCCAGCACCCTCAGGGGGGTCAATGAGCAGTTCTTC
CASTLRGVNEQFF
>TRBJ2-1|13|large|TRBV7-3|TRBD1
TGTGCCAGCAGCTCTTCAGGGGGTGGTGAGCAGTTCTTC
CASSSSGGGEQFF
>TRBJ1-1|15|medium-sized|TRBV4-1|TRBD1
TGCGCCAGCACCGAAACCACAGGGGGCGCGGCTGAAGCTTTCTTT
CASTETTGGAAEAFF
>TRBJ1-2|13|medium-sized|TRBV20-1|-
TGCAGTGCTTCCGTGGGCGGGGGCGGAGGCTACACCTTC
CSASVGGGGGYTF
>TRBJ1-1|15|medium-sized|TRBV28|TRBD1
TGTGCCAGCAGTTACAGGGGGCGAGGGGGCACTGAAGCTTTCTTT
CASSYRGRGGTEAFF
>TRBJ1-5|14|medium-sized|TRBV28|-
TGTGCCAGCAGTTTTACGGGGGGCAATCAGCCCCAGCATTTT
CASSFTGGNQPQHF
>TRBJ2-1|16|medium-sized|TRBV11-2|-
TGTGCCAGCAGCTTAATGGACATGAAAATCGGTAATGAGCAGTTCTTC
CASSLMDMKIGNEQFF
>TRBJ2-5|14|medium-sized|TRBV6-2/TRBV6-3|-
TGTGCCAGCAGTTACTCCAGATTACAAGAGACCCAGTACTTC
CASSYSRLQETQYF
>TRBJ2-7|13|medium-sized|TRBV6-1|-
TGTGCCAGCAGATGGGACTCGAGCTACGAGCAGTACTTC
CASRWDSSYEQYF
>TRBJ2-1|16|-|TRBV7-2|TRBD2
TGTGCCAGCAGCTGGACTAGCGGCCTCGAAGGTGATGAGCAGTTCTTC
CASSWTSGLEGDEQFF
>TRBJ2-2|18|-|TRBV21-1|-
TGTGCCAGCAGCAAATGGGTGTCGAGAGGGTGGATCACCGGGGAGCTGTTTTTT
CASSKWVSRGWITGELFF
>TRBJ2-5|15|many|TRBV24-1|-
TGTGCCACCAGTGATCAAGCGGTGAACCAAGAGACCCAGTACTTC
CATSDQAVNQETQYF
>TRBJ1-2|15|-|TRBV28|-
TGTGCCAGCTCCACGGGGGGTGGCCTTGGATATGGCTACACCTTC
CASSTGGGLGYGYTF
>TRBJ1-1|14|many|TRBV11-2|-
TGTGCCAGCAGGGTCGGCTCAGGGGACACTGAAGCTTTCTTT
CASRVGSGDTEAFF
>TRBJ1-5|14|many|TRBV19|TRBD1
TGTGCCAGTACCGGTCGACCAGGGGGTCAGCCCCAGCATTTT
CASTGRPGGQPQHF
>TRBJ2-1|12|medium-sized|TRBV24-1|-
TGTGCCACCAGTGATATGGATTTTGAGCAGTTCTTC
CATSDMDFEQFF
>TRBJ1-1|13|medium-sized|TRBV6-1|TRBD1
TGTGCCAGCAGGGGGACAGGGAGCACTGAAGCTTTCTTT
CASRGTGSTEAFF
>TRBJ2-1|14|many|TRBV20-1|TRBD2
TGCAGTGCTGCCTTAGCGGGCGCTTACAATGAGCAGTTCTTC
CSAALAGAYNEQFF
>TRBJ2-5|16|many|TRBV7-9|TRBD2
TGTGCCAGCAGCCCTCTAGCGGGAGTAACGCAAGAGACCCAGTACTTC
CASSPLAGVTQETQYF
>TRBJ2-7|15|few|TRBV20-1|TRBD1
TGCAGTGCTTCCCGAAGGGACAGGAGTTCCTACGAGCAGTACTTC
CSASRRDRSSYEQYF
>TRBJ2-2|16|many|TRBV28|TRBD2
TGTGCCAGCAGTTTGCTAGCGGATTATAACACCGGGGAGCTGTTTTTT
CASSLLADYNTGELFF
>TRBJ2-3|12|medium-sized|TRBV15|-
TGTGCCACCAGCAGGGACACAGATACGCAGTATTTT
CATSRDTDTQYF
>TRBJ1-2|14|medium-sized|TRBV24-1|TRBD1
TGTGCCACCAGTGACCGCTTCAGGGGGGGCGGCTACACCTTC
CATSDRFRGGGYTF
>TRBJ2-3|14|medium-sized|TRBV11-2|-
TGTGCCAGCAGCCGCGGACCGAACACAGATACGCAGTATTTT
CASSRGPNTDTQYF
>TRBJ1-1|13|medium-sized|TRBV5-1|-
TGCGCCAGCACGACAGAGCGAACGACTGAAGCTTTCTTT
CASTTERTTEAFF
>TRBJ2-7|13|many|TRBV29-1|-
TGCAGCGTTGGTTGGGGGAGCTCCTACGAGCAGTACTTC
CSVGWGSSYEQYF
>TRBJ2-1|19|many|TRBV6-1|TRBD2
TGTGCCAGCAGTGAAGAGATAGACGGAGCGGGAGGGGGCTACAATGAGCAGTTCTTC
CASSEEIDGAGGGYNEQFF
>TRBJ2-7|15|few|TRBV28|-
TGTGCCAGCAGGCCACAAGGCCTGAGCTCCTACGAGCAGTACTTC
CASRPQGLSSYEQYF